This T cell receptor (beta chain) was sequenced in a study of glioma-infiltrating T cells after dendritic cell vaccination (dated by TCRdb to about 2016). Study-level background: A cohort of roughly 15 glioblastoma patients from Phase I and II dendritic cell vaccination trials was included, of whom 9 were newly diagnosed and 6 had recurrent disease. Each patient was given three intradermal dendritic cell vaccine injections, spaced two weeks apart, in the arm below the axilla. To make the vaccine, monocyte-derived dendritic cells were cultured for 6 to 7 days with IL-4 and GM-CSF and then pulsed overnight with autologous tumor lysate. Between about 2002 and 2012, the patients were given dendritic cell vaccination pulsed with autologous tumor lysate. Tumor-infiltrating lymphocyte content was quantified and tumor and blood repertoires were compared in dendritic cell-vaccinated glioblastoma patients by deep sequencing of TCR beta CDR3 regions. Survival after dendritic cell vaccination was correlated with TCR sequencing metrics, including TIL content and tumor-blood repertoire overlap.

Using the immunoSEQ assay, TCRB CDR3 regions were amplified from approximately 2.1 micrograms of genomic DNA, or from all available DNA when less than that was on hand. Multiplex PCR used 60 forward primers for TCR V beta segments and 13 reverse primers for J beta segments. Synthetic control templates were spiked into each sample at limiting dilution to estimate reads per starting template. The Illumina HiSeq System generated 87 bp sequencing reads. For the original study's pipeline: PCR and sequencing errors were removed by a nearest neighbor algorithm that merged closely related sequences. TCR overlap was defined as the percentage of unique tumor TCR beta sequences that were also present in the same patient's peripheral blood. TCRdb limited this immuneACCESS table to in-frame rearrangements with V and J called. A share of clones is missing; checked studies link under half to unresolved V genes, and the rest is unexplained. V and J calls and clone size come straight from that table; D and trimming were deduced from the DNA. This sample holds under 100,000 clones; 70% to 80% were observed only once. The ten largest account for around 5.4% of the sample.

Selection of patients required sufficient residual fresh-frozen tumor tissue and over two years of available survival data. Although molecular status otherwise differed among the glioblastoma patients, no patient had an isocitrate dehydrogenase mutation. PBMC were collected before vaccination, two weeks after the third vaccination, and at tumor progression if tumor progression occurred. The Qiagen DNeasy Blood extraction Kit was used for extraction of genomic DNA. Paper-wide results and their limitations: TCR clonality showed no direct relationship with survival, which suggests that a diverse polyclonal response may matter. After dendritic cell vaccination, a higher estimated pretreatment TIL content predicted longer time to progression and overall survival. The three-group TCR overlap response model was described as speculative and requiring prospective validation. The cohort was small and heterogeneous, and full blood and tumor sets were available for few patients, with initial-recurrent tumor pairs available for even fewer patients.

The germline ends are 11 bases apart after V is trimmed by 3 bases and J by 3 bases. From its cysteine to its phenylalanine, the CDR3 spans 13 amino acids. Left in the record is the CDR3 DNA by itself, 39 bases read in frame from the first base. CDR1 and CDR2, per the germline V gene, are SQVTM and ANQGSEA. Concerning this clone itself: What antigen it recognizes has not been identified. One base away there is no much larger clone; base qualities are not given.

The clonotype was recovered from a human donor with glioblastoma. The chain links TRBV29-1 with TRBJ1-1; TRBD1 might be the D gene, on 5 matching bases. This specimen consisted of blood, obtained before dendritic cell vaccination. The DNA sequence reads TGCAGCGTTGACCGGGGAGGGGACACTGAAGCTTTCTTT. This translates into CSVDRGGDTEAFF.